The 2 T cell receptor beta chains below all came from one sample that was sequenced in a study of T cells after yellow fever vaccination. Each CDR3 protein is one row after TCRdb ran MiXCR on the 5' RACE reads. The sample consists of 200,000 to 250,000 distinct CDR3 sequences, about 3% of them appearing once. Specimen: CD4+ T cells sorted from PBMCs, collected 10 days after the yellow fever booster vaccination. All receptors come from a man younger than 30 who received the YFV17D yellow fever vaccine.

CDR3 region: CASSPAGRQETQYF. The CDR3 region has the DNA TGTGCCAGCAGCCCGGCCGGGAGACAAGAGACCCAGTACTTC. The chain recombines TRBV3-1 with TRBJ2-5; D might be TRBD2 (6 bases). The CDR3 covers 14 residues. V was clipped by 4 bases and J by 2 bases, with 11 bases between them. CDR1 is LGHDT, CDR2 YNNKEL, per germline (reference sequence).

In this sample, this clonotype turned up many times. The gene calls are TRBV5-5 and TRBJ1-1; the match to TRBD1 covers 8 bases. J was trimmed by 3 bases and V by 2 bases; bases with no gene match: 3. CDR1 is SGHKS and CDR2 is YYEKEE in the germline V gene (reference sequence). There are 14 residues in the CDR3. CDR3 nucleotides: TGTGCCAGCAGCTTCGACAGGGGCCACACTGAAGCTTTCTTT. Translated: CASSFDRGHTEAFF.